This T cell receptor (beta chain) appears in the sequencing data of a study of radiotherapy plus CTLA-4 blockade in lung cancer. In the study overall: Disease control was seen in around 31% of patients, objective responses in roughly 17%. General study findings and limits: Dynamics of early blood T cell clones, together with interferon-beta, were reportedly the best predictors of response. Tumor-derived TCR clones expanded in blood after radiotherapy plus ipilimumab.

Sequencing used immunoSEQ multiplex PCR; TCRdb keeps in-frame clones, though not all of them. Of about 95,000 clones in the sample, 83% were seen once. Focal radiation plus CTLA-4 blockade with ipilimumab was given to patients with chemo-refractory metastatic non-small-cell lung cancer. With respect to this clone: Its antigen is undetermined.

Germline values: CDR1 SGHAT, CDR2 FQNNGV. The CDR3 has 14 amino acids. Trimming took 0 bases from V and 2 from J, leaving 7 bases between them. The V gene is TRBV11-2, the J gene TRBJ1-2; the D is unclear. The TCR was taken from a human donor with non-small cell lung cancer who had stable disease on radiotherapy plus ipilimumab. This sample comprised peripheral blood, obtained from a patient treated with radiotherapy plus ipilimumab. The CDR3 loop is CASSLEGGNYGYTF. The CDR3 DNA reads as TGTGCCAGCAGCTTAGAGGGAGGAAACTATGGCTACACCTTC.